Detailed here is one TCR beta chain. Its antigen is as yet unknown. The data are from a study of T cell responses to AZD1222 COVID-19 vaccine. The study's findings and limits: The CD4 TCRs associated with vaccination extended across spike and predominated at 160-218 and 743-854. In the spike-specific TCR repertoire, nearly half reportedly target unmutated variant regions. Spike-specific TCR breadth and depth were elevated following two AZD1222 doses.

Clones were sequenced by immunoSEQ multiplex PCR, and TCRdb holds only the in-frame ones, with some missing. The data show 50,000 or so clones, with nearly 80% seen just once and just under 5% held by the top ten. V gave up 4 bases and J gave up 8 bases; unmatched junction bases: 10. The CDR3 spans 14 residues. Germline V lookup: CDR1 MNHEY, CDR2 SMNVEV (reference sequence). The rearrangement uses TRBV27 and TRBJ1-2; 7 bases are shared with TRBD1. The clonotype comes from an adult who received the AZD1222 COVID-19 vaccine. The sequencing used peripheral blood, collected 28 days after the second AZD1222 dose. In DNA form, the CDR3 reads TGTGCCAGCAGTTCCCAGACAGGGCAGGGGGGCTACACCTTC. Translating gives CASSSQTGQGGYTF.